This entry describes one TCR beta chain. Its antigen is unknown. The data belong to a study of CD8+ T cells in alopecia areata. Study results and limitations: The study found higher clonality in lesional than normal scalp, especially in alopecia totalis/universalis. It was less clear whether patients shared TCRs than it was in mice, possibly because of HLA.

CDR1 and CDR2 (germline): SGHVS, FQNEAQ. CDR3 length: 14 residues. Trimming stripped 5 bases from V and 7 bases from J, with 18 bases between. Peripheral blood samples and lesional scalp punch biopsies were obtained from alopecia areata patients. Using a FACSAria, the CD4+ and CD8+ T cells were sorted from the PBMCs. Investigators isolated RNA and reverse transcribed it into cDNA to act as the sequencing template. Profiled with immunoSEQ multiplex PCR; TCRdb holds only in-frame clones, not every one. The table shows under 65,000 clones, with around 47% occurring only once. The source material was NKG2D-low CD8+ T cells sorted from blood. The rearrangement uses TRBV7-8 and TRBJ2-7; D possibly matches TRBD1 or TRBD2 (5 bases each). This TCR was recovered from a human donor with alopecia areata. CDR3 protein: CASSPRGGSWEQYF. The CDR3 DNA is TGTGCCAGCAGCCCCCGGGGCGGATCGTGGGAGCAGTACTTC.